This T cell receptor (beta chain) was recovered during a study of shared clonotypes between healthy human individuals. General study results and limits: The study found 4.5% to 5% of naive CD4 clonotypes shared across a handful of donors.

Donation came from healthy HIV-negative adults that had no recent acute infections or vaccinations. A deep-level run was used for the assay. For sorted subsets, about 200 ng DNA per replicate equaled 30,000 or so T cell genomes. Clones were sequenced by immunoSEQ multiplex PCR, and TCRdb holds only the in-frame ones, with some missing. The sample shows a few million clones, under 95% of them seen only once. Details on this clone: As yet, its antigen is unknown. Different DNA sequences within this sample yield the same CDR3.

The sequenced sample consisted of naive CD4+ T cells from PBMCs. This sample's subset: CD45RA+ positively selected. The source of this sequence is a man between 18 and 35 years old in good health. Some clones in this sample may be carry-over from other donors' samples.

CDR3 nucleotide sequence: TGCGCCAGCAGCCCTCTGGCTAGCGGATCCTACGAGCAGTACTTC. Its protein product is CASSPLASGSYEQYF. The genes are TRBV5-1 and TRBJ2-7; 7 bases are shared with TRBD2. CDR3 length: 15 residues. Per the germline V gene, CDR1 is SGHRS and CDR2 is YFSETQ. V lost 4 bases, J lost 1 base, and 8 bases stayed unmatched.